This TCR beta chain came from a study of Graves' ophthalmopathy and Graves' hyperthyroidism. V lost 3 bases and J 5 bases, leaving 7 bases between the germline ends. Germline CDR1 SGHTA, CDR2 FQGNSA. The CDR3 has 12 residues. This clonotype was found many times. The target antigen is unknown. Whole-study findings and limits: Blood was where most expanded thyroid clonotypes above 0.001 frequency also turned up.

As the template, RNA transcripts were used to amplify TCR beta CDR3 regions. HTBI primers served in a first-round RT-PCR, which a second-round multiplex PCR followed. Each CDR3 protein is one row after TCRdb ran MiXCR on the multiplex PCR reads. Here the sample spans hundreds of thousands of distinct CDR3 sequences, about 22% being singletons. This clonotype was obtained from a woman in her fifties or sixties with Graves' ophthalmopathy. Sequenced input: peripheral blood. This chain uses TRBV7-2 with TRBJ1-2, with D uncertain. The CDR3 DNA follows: TGTGCCAGCAGCTTCCCCTCTTATGGCTACACCTTC. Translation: CASSFPSYGYTF.